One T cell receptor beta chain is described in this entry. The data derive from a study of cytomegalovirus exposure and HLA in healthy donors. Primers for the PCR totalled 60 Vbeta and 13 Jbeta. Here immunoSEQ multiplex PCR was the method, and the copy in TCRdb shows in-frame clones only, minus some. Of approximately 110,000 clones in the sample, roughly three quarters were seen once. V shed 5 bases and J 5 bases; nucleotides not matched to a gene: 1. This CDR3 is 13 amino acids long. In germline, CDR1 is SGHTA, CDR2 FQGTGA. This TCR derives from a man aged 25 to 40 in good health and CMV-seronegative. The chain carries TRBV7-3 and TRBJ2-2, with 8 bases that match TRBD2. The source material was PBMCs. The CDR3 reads CASSPSGTGELFF. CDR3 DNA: TGTGCCAGCAGCCCTAGCGGGACCGGGGAGCTGTTTTTT.